These 11 T cell receptor beta chains were all obtained from the same sample, sequenced in a study of cytomegalovirus exposure and HLA in healthy donors (TCRdb year 2017). The library came from the immunoSEQ multiplex PCR assay. The multiplex PCR relied on a mix of 60 forward primers for TCR Vbeta segments and 13 reverse primers for TCR Jbeta segments. The table was pulled from immuneACCESS by TCRdb, which kept in-frame rearrangements only. Such tables lose some clones; where checked, under half of the loss comes from unresolved V genes, and the rest has no known cause. In this sample the table shows some 66,000 clones, roughly 80% of which occur a single time. The ten largest clones represent around 2.9% of the sample. The sequenced material came from PBMCs. The receptors shown here come from a woman aged 30 to 39 in good health and CMV-seronegative.

The chain joins TRBV5-4 to TRBJ1-4; 8 positions match TRBD1. The CDR3 totals 17 residues. Germline V CDR1 and CDR2: SGHNT, YYREEE (reference sequence). Trimming at V came to 3 bases and at J to 3 bases, leaving 10 bases not matched to a gene. DNA of the CDR3: TGTGCCAGCAGCTCGGACAGGGAAAAAGGGCCTAATGAAAAACTGTTTTTT. This sequence encodes CASSSDREKGPNEKLFF.

The chain is built from TRBV7-2 and TRBJ1-1, with 11 bases that match TRBD1. CDR3 length: 18 amino acids. Germline V CDR1 and CDR2: SGHTA, FQGNSA. With V trimmed by 4 bases and J by 3 bases, 13 bases remained unmatched. This CDR3 is CASSSWTGGWVYDTEAFF. The CDR3 bases are TGTGCCAGCAGCTCCTGGACAGGGGGCTGGGTGTATGACACTGAAGCTTTCTTT.

The chain combines TRBV10-3 with TRBJ2-1; D might be TRBD1 (5 bases). The CDR3 is 12 residues long. Between the trimmed V and J ends, which lost 6 bases and 7 bases, there was a span of 10 bases. CDR1 is ENHRY, CDR2 SYGVKD, per germline. Here the CDR3 DNA reads TGTGCCATCAGAGGGGTGGATAATGAGCAGTTCTTC. It encodes CAIRGVDNEQFF.

CDR3 sequence (DNA): TGTGCCAGCAGCTGGGGCGGACAGGGAAGATCCGGGGAGCTGTTTTTT. It translates to CASSWGGQGRSGELFF. V and J are TRBV5-6 and TRBJ2-2, with 8 bases identical to TRBD1. The CDR3 runs to 16 residues. Trimming cost V 3 bases and J 6 bases; bases outside gene matches: 10. Germline V gene lookup returns CDR1 SGHDT and CDR2 YYEEEE.

On this clone: The sample contains more than one DNA sequence encoding this CDR3. The genes are TRBV19 and TRBJ1-1; 8 bases map to TRBD1. In germline, CDR1 is LNHDA, CDR2 SQIVND (reference sequence). The CDR3 totals 14 residues. Trimming cost V 3 bases and J 1 base; bases outside gene matches: 1. CDR3 DNA sequence: TGTGCCAGTAGTATCGGACAGGGGAACACTGAAGCTTTCTTT. As protein: CASSIGQGNTEAFF.

V gene TRBV5-6 combines with J gene TRBJ2-2; TRBD2 aligns across 12 bases. V lost 4 bases to trimming and J lost 0 bases; unmatched junction nucleotides: 7. Germline V gives CDR1 SGHDT, CDR2 YYEEEE. The length of the CDR3 is 18 residues. DNA of the CDR3: TGTGCCAGCAGCCTTATAGGACTAGCGGGGTCGAACACCGGGGAGCTGTTTTTT. Translation gives CASSLIGLAGSNTGELFF. The variable domain in full, with the rest retrieved from reference TRBV5-6 and TRBJ2-2, is DAGVTQSPTHLIKTRGQQVTLRCSPKSGHDTVSWYQQALGQGPQFIFQYYEEEERQRGNFPDRFSGHQFPNYSSELNVNALLLGDSALYLCASSLIGLAGSNTGELFFGEGSRLTVL.

Concerning this clone itself: The DNA is omitted, as the CDR3 cannot be located on it reliably, and the CDR3 follows TCRdb's listing. The chain has TRBV4-3 and TRBJ1-4. In germline, CDR1 is LGHNA, CDR2 YSLEER. The CDR3 totals 13 residues, both ends included. This CDR3 reads CASSQDFGRGNFF.

The chain uses TRBV18 and TRBJ1-2; the match to TRBD1 covers 8 bases. The CDR3 runs to 15 residues. The V segment lost 2 bases and the J segment 5 bases; nucleotides outside the gene matches: 7. Germline V lookup: CDR1 KGHSH, CDR2 LQKENI. The CDR3 DNA follows: TGTGCCAGCTCACCAACGGGACAGGCCTTTTATGGCTACACCTTC. This sequence encodes CASSPTGQAFYGYTF.

The rearrangement links TRBV7-7 to TRBJ1-1, with TRBD1 as a possible D gene (6 bases). This CDR3 has 15 amino acids. The V end was cut by 5 bases, the J end by 0 bases, with 13 bases between. Looked up from germline, CDR1 is SSHAT and CDR2 is FNYEAQ (reference sequence). The CDR3 protein is CASSPWTAMNTEAFF. Written as DNA, the CDR3 is TGTGCCAGCAGCCCCTGGACAGCCATGAACACTGAAGCTTTCTTT.

The chain joins TRBV10-1 to TRBJ1-1, with 10 bases fitting TRBD1. Germline trimming cut 2 bases from V and 10 bases from J; bases unmatched to any gene: 4. Germline V CDR1 and CDR2: WNHNN, SYGVQD (reference sequence). The CDR3 covers 13 residues. The CDR3 is CASSEPGTGVAFF. The CDR3 DNA reads as TGCGCCAGCAGTGAGCCGGGGACAGGGGTAGCTTTCTTT.

J is TRBJ1-1 and V is TRBV6-5, with 9 bases lining up with TRBD1. The CDR3 sequence is 15 residues long. V was clipped by 0 bases and J by 5 bases; unmatched bases: 4. CDR1 and CDR2 (germline): MNHEY, SVGAGI. The CDR3 reads CASSYSNRGHTEAFF. Here the CDR3 DNA reads TGTGCCAGCAGTTACTCGAACAGGGGGCATACTGAAGCTTTCTTT.